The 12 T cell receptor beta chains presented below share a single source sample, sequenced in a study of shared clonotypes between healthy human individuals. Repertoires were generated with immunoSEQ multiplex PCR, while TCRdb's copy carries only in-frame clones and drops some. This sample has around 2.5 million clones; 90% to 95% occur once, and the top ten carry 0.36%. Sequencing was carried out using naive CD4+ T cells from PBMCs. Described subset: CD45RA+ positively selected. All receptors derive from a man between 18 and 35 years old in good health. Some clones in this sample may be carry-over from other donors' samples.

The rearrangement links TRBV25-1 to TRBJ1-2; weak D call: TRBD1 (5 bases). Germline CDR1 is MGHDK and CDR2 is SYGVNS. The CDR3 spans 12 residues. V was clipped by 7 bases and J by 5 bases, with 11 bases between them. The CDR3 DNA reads TGTGCCAGCACCCGACAGCCTTATGGCTACACCTTC. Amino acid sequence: CASTRQPYGYTF.

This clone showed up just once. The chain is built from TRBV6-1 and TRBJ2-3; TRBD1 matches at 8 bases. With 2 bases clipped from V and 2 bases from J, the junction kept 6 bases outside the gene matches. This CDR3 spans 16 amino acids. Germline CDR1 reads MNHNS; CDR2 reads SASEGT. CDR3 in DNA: TGTGCCAGCAGTGAATCCTGGACAGGGCTCACAGATACGCAGTATTTT. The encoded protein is CASSESWTGLTDTQYF.

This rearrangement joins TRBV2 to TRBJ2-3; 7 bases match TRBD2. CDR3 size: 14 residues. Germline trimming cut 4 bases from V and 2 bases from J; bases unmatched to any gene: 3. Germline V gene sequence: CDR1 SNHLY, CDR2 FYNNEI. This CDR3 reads CASSGGGATDTQYF. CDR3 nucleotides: TGTGCCAGCAGTGGGGGAGGGGCCACAGATACGCAGTATTTT.

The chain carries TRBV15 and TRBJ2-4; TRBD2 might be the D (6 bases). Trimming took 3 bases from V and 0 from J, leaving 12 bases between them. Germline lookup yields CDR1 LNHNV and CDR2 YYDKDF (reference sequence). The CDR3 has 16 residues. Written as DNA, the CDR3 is TGTGCCACCAGCAGTGGGGGGACCCTAGCCAAAAACATTCAGTACTTC. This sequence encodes CATSSGGTLAKNIQYF.

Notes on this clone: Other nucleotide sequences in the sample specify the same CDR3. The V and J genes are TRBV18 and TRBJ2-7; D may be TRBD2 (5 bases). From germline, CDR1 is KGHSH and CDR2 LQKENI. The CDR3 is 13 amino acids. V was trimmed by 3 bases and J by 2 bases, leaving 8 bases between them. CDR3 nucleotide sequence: TGTGCCAGCTCACCGGGGAGAACCTACGAGCAGTACTTC. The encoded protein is CASSPGRTYEQYF.

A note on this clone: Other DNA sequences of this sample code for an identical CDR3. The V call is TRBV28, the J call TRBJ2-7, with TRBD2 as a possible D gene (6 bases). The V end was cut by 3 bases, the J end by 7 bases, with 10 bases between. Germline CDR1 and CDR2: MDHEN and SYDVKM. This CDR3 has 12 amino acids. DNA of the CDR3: TGTGCCAGCAGTTTGCCCGGGGGTGAGCAGTACTTC. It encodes CASSLPGGEQYF.

CDR3 loop: CASSAQAQGDTEAFF. The CDR3 DNA sequence: TGTGCCAGCAGCGCCCAGGCCCAGGGGGACACTGAAGCTTTCTTT. The chain employs TRBV6-1 and TRBJ1-1, with 7 bases fitting TRBD1. The germline V gene has CDR1 MNHNS and CDR2 SASEGT. J was trimmed by 3 bases and V by 6 bases; bases with no gene match: 10. The CDR3 contains 15 residues.

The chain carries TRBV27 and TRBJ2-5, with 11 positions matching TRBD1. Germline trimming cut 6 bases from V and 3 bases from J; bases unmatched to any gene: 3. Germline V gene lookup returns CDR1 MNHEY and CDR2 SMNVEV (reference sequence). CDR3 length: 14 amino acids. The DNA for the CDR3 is TGTGCCAGCAGCAGGACAGGGGGCGAAGAGACCCAGTACTTC. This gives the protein CASSRTGGEETQYF.

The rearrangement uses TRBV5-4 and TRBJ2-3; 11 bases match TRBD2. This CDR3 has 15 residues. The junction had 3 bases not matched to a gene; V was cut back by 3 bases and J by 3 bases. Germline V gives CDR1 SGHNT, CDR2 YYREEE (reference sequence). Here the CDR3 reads CASSSGTSGTDTQYF. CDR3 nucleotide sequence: TGTGCCAGCAGCTCTGGGACTAGCGGTACAGATACGCAGTATTTT. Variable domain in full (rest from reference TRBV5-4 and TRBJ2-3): ETGVTQSPTHLIKTRGQQVTLRCSSQSGHNTVSWYQQALGQGPQFIFQYYREEENGRGNFPPRFSGLQFPNYSSELNVNALELDDSALYLCASSSGTSGTDTQYFGPGTRLTVL.

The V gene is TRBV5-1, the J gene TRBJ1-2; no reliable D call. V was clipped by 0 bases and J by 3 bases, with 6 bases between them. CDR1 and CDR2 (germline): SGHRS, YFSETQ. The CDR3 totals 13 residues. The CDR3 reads CASSLEAYYGYTF. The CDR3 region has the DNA TGCGCCAGCAGCTTGGAGGCGTACTATGGCTACACCTTC. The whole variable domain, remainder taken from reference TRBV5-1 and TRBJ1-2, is KAGVTQTPRYLIKTRGQQVTLSCSPISGHRSVSWYQQTPGQGLQFLFEYFSETQRNKGNFPGRFSGRQFSNSRSEMNVSTLELGDSALYLCASSLEAYYGYTFGSGTRLTVV.

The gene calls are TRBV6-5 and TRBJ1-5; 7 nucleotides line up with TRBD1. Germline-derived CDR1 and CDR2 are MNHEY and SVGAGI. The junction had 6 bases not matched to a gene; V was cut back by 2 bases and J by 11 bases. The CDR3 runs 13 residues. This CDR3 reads CASSYTRQGAQHF. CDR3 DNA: TGTGCCAGCAGTTACACCCGGCAGGGGGCCCAGCATTTT.

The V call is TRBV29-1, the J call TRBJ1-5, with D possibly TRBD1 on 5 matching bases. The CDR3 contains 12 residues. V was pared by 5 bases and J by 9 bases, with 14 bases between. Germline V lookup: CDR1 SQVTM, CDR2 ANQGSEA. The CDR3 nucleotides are TGCAGCGTTAACGGGACTCCAATGCCCCAGCATTTT. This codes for CSVNGTPMPQHF.